This TCR beta chain was observed in a study of T cells after posttransplantation cyclophosphamide. Whole-study findings and limits: Later post-transplant blood repertoires were often dominated by donor CD8+ memory clones. Tissue-infiltrating T cells from skin or gut overlapped little with blood T cells. Recipient CMV seropositivity and CMV reactivation strongly tracked TRB clonality.

Generated by immunoSEQ multiplex PCR, the TCRdb table keeps only in-frame clones and is missing some. The sample presents thousands of clones, none singletons. CDR3 size: 15 residues. Looked up from germline, CDR1 is SGHRS and CDR2 is YFSETQ. Trimming took 5 bases from V and 5 from J, leaving 19 bases between them. Treatment was busulfan-fludarabine conditioning, a marrow graft, and cyclophosphamide on days +3 and +4. Many counts were recorded for this clone. Its matching antigen is unknown. This chain connects TRBV5-1 to TRBJ1-1; D may be TRBD1 (5 bases). The sequencing here drew on PBMCs, taken after allogeneic stem cell transplant with posttransplant cyclophosphamide. This TCR was sampled from a male patient aged 45-60 years who received an allogeneic stem cell transplant from an unrelated donor, was CMV-positive, and had acute GVHD only. Part of the T cell pool may stem from the graft donor. CDR3 residues: CASSSREGWRTEAFF. CDR3 in DNA: TGCGCCAGCAGTTCCCGGGAGGGGTGGCGGACTGAAGCTTTCTTT.